This T cell receptor beta chain originates from a study of human T cells and chemical hapten exposure. Concerning this clonotype itself: Its antigen is still unknown. A much bigger clone sits one base away, suggesting this may be a read error.

General study findings and limits: Expanded TCRs clustered into significantly more large CDR3 similarity groups than controls, the analysis revealed.

The CDR3 spans 14 residues. V lost 7 bases and J lost 3, with 15 bases in between. CDR1 and CDR2 (germline): SGHTA, FQGNSA. Individual cDNA molecules each carried unique molecular identifiers attached by the library. Using its own MiXCR run on the RACE reads, TCRdb lists one record per CDR3 protein. The table has 95,000 or so distinct CDR3 sequences, approximately 10% seen once. Time point in this sample: patch test 2, 6 weeks after DPC sensitization. Treatment of the sample: therapeutic diphenylcyclopropenone sensitization with weekly scalp DPC. The origin of this receptor is a woman in her thirties or forties with alopecia areata. Some clones in this sample may be carry-over from other donors' samples. The starting material was whole blood, obtained in connection with sensitization to the hapten diphenylcyclopropenone (DPC). The rearrangement joins TRBV7-2 to TRBJ1-1, with D possibly matching TRBD1 (5 bases). The CDR3 bases are TGTGCCAGCAACCGCCAGGGCCGAGACACTGAAGCTTTCTTT. This sequence encodes CASNRQGRDTEAFF.